This T cell receptor (beta chain) was retrieved from a study of STAT5B mutations in CD4+ large granular lymphocyte leukemia. This clone came up a few times. The antigen is unknown. The V and J ends lost 6 bases and 2 bases respectively, with 11 bases between them. Germline values: CDR1 WNHNN, CDR2 SYGVQD (reference sequence). The CDR3 covers 13 residues. General study findings and limits: Data were not HLA-matched across samples. 8/27 top patient clones versus 2/35 control clones were TRBV06-family. No patients shared main leukemic clonotypes, though roughly 23% appeared at low frequency elsewhere.

Clones were sequenced by immunoSEQ multiplex PCR, and TCRdb holds only the in-frame ones, with some missing. The data show 20,000 or so clones, 70% to 85% seen once. The clonotype comes from a human donor in good health. The sample was CD4+ T cells from blood buffy coats. This chain joins TRBV10-1 and TRBJ2-7; no clear D gene. The CDR3 loop is CASSLPDTYEQYF. CDR3 DNA sequence: TGCGCCAGCAGCCTCCCCGACACCTACGAGCAGTACTTC.